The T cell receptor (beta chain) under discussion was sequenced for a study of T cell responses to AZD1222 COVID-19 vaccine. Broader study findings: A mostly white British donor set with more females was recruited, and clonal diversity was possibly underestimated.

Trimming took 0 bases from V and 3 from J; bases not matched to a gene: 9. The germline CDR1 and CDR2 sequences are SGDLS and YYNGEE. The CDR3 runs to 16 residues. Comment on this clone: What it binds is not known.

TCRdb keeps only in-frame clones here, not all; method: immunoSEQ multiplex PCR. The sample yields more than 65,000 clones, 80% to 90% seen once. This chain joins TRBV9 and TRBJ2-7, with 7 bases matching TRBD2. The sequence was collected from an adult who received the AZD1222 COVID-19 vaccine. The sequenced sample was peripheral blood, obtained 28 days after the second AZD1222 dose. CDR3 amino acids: CASSVAVSSGLYEQYF. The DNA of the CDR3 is TGTGCCAGCAGCGTAGCTGTGTCTAGCGGCCTCTACGAGCAGTACTTC.